The 11 T cell receptor beta chains presented below share a single source sample, sequenced in a study of cytomegalovirus exposure and HLA in healthy donors. Produced via immunoSEQ multiplex PCR; TCRdb's table is partial and in-frame only. The sample contains some 140,000 clones, just under 85% of which appear only once. Sequenced material: PBMCs. These receptors were taken from a woman aged 25 to 45 in good health and CMV-seronegative.

This chain connects TRBV6-5 to TRBJ1-1, with a tentative D call TRBD1 (5 bases). Trimming removed 6 bases at V and 6 bases at J, with 17 bases between. The CDR3 loop spans 14 amino acids. Germline loops: CDR1 MNHEY, CDR2 SVGAGI. The CDR3 spells CASSRGGGRAEAFF. The CDR3 DNA sequence: TGTGCCAGCAGCCGCGGGGGGGGTAGGGCTGAAGCTTTCTTT.

V gene TRBV27 combines with J gene TRBJ1-6, with unresolved D. The germline V gene encodes CDR1 MNHEY and CDR2 SMNVEV (reference sequence). V shed 3 bases and J shed 11 bases, with 14 bases lying between them. The CDR3 has 14 residues. Written as DNA, the CDR3 is TGTGCCAGCAGTTTCCGGGGAAGGATGGCACCCCTCCACTTT. It translates to CASSFRGRMAPLHF.

The rearrangement joins TRBV10-3 to TRBJ2-3; 7 bases align to TRBD2. Unmatched junction bases numbered 5, after V lost 9 bases and J lost 2 bases. In germline, CDR1 is ENHRY, CDR2 SYGVKD. The CDR3 totals 13 residues. In nucleotides, the CDR3 is TGTGCCATGTCCGGGACTACCACAGATACGCAGTATTTT. This gives the protein CAMSGTTTDTQYF.

This chain connects TRBV7-9 to TRBJ1-4; 7 nucleotides line up with TRBD1. There are 15 residues in the CDR3. The V gene's germline CDR1 is SEHNR and CDR2 FQNEAQ (reference sequence). V lost 5 bases and J lost 4; bases outside the gene matches: 7. The CDR3: CASSPRQGNNEKLFF. CDR3 DNA sequence: TGTGCCAGCAGCCCCAGACAGGGAAATAATGAAAAACTGTTTTTT.

V and J are TRBV5-1 and TRBJ1-4; 11 positions agree with TRBD1. The CDR3 spans 17 residues. Germline V gene lookup returns CDR1 SGHRS and CDR2 YFSETQ. Unmatched junction bases numbered 9, after V lost 0 bases and J lost 8 bases. The CDR3 DNA is TGCGCCAGCAGCTTGGGGACAGGGGGCGGCTTTGGAGAAAAACTGTTTTTT. Amino acid sequence: CASSLGTGGGFGEKLFF.

The chain recombines TRBV7-9 with TRBJ1-5; D is possibly TRBD1 (5 bases). The V gene lost 4 bases and the J gene lost 6 bases, with 7 bases spanning the gap. The germline gives CDR1 SEHNR, CDR2 FQNEAQ (reference sequence). The CDR3 is 12 residues long. CDR3 nucleotides: TGTGCCAGCAGCTCCCAGGGTCAGCCCCAGCATTTT. Amino acid sequence: CASSSQGQPQHF.

The chain's CDR3 is CASSVEDRDGYTF. The CDR3 DNA sequence: TGTGCCAGCAGCGTGGAGGACAGGGATGGCTACACCTTC. The chain links TRBV9 to TRBJ1-2; 8 bases fit TRBD1. V trimming: 2 bases; J trimming: 6 bases; junction bases outside the gene matches: 3. The CDR3 covers 13 residues. CDR1 and CDR2 from the germline V gene are SGDLS and YYNGEE.

The count of this clone is one. This chain joins TRBV6-4 and TRBJ2-1; 11 nucleotides align to TRBD2. CDR3 length: 15 residues. The germline gives CDR1 MRHNA, CDR2 SNTAGT. The trim removed 4 bases at V and 4 bases at J, leaving 3 bases unmatched. The DNA of the CDR3 is TGTGCCAGCAGTGTAACTAGCGGGGGATACAATGAGCAGTTCTTC. Translated, it gives CASSVTSGGYNEQFF.

The V and J genes are TRBV6-4 and TRBJ1-6; 10 bases line up with TRBD1. The CDR3 length is 16 residues. V lost 6 bases, J lost 6 bases, and 8 bases stayed unmatched. Germline V CDR1 and CDR2: MRHNA, SNTAGT. CDR3: CASSAGTGVGNSPLHF. DNA of the CDR3: TGTGCCAGCAGCGCCGGGACAGGGGTGGGTAATTCACCCCTCCACTTT.

There are a few counts of this clone. V usage is TRBV2 and J usage is TRBJ1-2; no reliable D call. Germline V CDR1 and CDR2: SNHLY, FYNNEI. V shed 0 bases and J shed 5 bases, with 10 bases lying between them. The CDR3 is 14 amino acids. The CDR3 loop is CASSEAPPTYGYTF. For the CDR3, the DNA is TGTGCCAGCAGTGAAGCGCCGCCCACATATGGCTACACCTTC.

This sequence joins TRBV7-9 and TRBJ2-7; D uncertain. Germline CDR1 SEHNR, CDR2 FQNEAQ (reference sequence). Trimming stripped 6 bases from V and 7 bases from J, with 10 bases between. The CDR3 length is 11 residues. The CDR3 nucleotides read TGTGCCAGCAGAGAGGAAAGGGAGCAGTACTTC. This translates into CASREEREQYF.